The 3 T cell receptor beta chains reported below all come from one sample, sequenced in a study of T cells after yellow fever vaccination. Using its own MiXCR run on the 5' RACE reads, TCRdb lists one record per CDR3 protein. The table lists tens of thousands of distinct CDR3 sequences, more than 5.5% of them singletons. Sequences were derived from CD8+ T cells sorted from PBMCs, sampled less than 6 days after the first yellow fever vaccination. Receptors originate from a man aged 18 to 30 who received the YFV17D yellow fever vaccine.

The chain joins TRBV29-1 to TRBJ2-1; possible D gene TRBD2, 5 bases. Trimming stripped 6 bases from V and 10 bases from J, with 10 bases between. The CDR3 consists of 10 residues. Germline CDR1 SQVTM, CDR2 ANQGSEA. The CDR3: CSVGGGEQFF. DNA of the CDR3: TGCAGCGTGGGCGGCGGGGAGCAGTTCTTC.

This clonotype occurred a few times. V gene TRBV7-3 combines with J gene TRBJ2-1, with D perhaps TRBD2 (7 bases). This CDR3 is 15 amino acids long. V lost 4 bases and J 5 bases, leaving 15 bases between the germline ends. Germline V gene data show CDR1 as SGHTA and CDR2 as FQGTGA. CDR3 sequence: CASSSLPGGHNEQFF. CDR3 nucleotides: TGTGCCAGCAGCTCGCTACCGGGGGGCCACAATGAGCAGTTCTTC.

V gene TRBV4-1 combines with J gene TRBJ1-6; D is perhaps TRBD1 (6 bases). This CDR3 comprises 16 residues. Germline V gene lookup returns CDR1 MGHRA and CDR2 YSYEKL. V was pared by 0 bases and J by 10 bases, with 16 bases between. The CDR3 DNA sequence: TGCGCCAGCAGCCAAGAGTCCCAGGGGTTAATGTCACCCCTCCACTTT. The encoded protein is CASSQESQGLMSPLHF.